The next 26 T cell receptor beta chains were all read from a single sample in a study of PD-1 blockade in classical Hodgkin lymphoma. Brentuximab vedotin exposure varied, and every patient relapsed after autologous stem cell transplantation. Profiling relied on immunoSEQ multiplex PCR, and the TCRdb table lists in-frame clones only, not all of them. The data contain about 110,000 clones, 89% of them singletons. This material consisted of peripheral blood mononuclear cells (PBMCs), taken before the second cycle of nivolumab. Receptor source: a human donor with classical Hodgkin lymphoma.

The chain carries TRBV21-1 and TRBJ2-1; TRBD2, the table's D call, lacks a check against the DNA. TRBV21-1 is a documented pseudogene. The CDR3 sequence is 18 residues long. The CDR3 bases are TGTGCCAGCAGCAAGGCTAGCGGGGTTCTTACCCTTTACAATGAGCAGTTCTTC. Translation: CASSKASGVLTLYNEQFF.

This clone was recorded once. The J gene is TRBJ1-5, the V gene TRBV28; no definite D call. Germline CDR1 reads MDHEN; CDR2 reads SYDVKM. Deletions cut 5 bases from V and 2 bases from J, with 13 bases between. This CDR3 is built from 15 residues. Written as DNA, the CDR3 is TGTGCCAGCAGTCCCGACCGATTGGGCAATCAGCCCCAGCATTTT. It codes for CASSPDRLGNQPQHF.

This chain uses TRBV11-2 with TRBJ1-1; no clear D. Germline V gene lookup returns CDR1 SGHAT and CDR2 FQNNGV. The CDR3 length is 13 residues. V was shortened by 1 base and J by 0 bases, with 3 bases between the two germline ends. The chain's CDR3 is CASSLGLNTEAFF. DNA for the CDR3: TGTGCCAGCAGCTTAGGGCTGAACACTGAAGCTTTCTTT.

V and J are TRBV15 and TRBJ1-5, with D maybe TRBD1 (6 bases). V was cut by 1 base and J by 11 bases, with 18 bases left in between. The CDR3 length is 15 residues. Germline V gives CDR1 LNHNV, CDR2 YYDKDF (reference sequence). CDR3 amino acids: CATSRGQDARGTQHF. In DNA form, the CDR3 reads TGTGCCACCAGCAGAGGACAGGACGCCCGGGGAACCCAGCATTTT.

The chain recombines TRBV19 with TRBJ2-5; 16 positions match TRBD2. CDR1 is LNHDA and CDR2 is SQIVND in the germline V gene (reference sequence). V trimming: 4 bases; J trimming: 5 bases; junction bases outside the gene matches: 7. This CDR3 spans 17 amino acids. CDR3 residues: CASSTGTSGRESETQYF. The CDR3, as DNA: TGTGCCAGTAGTACCGGGACTAGCGGGAGGGAGTCGGAGACCCAGTACTTC.

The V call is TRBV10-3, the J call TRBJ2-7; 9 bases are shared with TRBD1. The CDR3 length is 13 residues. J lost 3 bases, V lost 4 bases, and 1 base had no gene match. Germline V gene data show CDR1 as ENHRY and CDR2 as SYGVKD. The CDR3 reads CAISVDRGYEQYF. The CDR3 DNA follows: TGTGCCATCAGTGTGGACAGGGGCTACGAGCAGTACTTC.

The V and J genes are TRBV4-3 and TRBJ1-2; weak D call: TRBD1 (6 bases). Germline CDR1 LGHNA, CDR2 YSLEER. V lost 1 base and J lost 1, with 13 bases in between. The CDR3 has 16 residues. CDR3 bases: TGCGCCAGCAGCCAAGGAGGGGGGTCGGGTAACTATGGCTACACCTTC. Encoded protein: CASSQGGGSGNYGYTF.

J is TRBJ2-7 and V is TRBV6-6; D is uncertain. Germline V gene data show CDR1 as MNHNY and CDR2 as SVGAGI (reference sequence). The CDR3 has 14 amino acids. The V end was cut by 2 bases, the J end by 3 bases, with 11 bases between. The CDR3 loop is CASSYGQVLYEQYF. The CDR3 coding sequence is TGTGCCAGCAGTTACGGGCAGGTCCTCTACGAGCAGTACTTC.

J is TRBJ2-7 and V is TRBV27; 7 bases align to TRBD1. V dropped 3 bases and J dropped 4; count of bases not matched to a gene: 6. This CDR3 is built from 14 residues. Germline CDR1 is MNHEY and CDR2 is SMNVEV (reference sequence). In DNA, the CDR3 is TGTGCCAGCAGTTTCGATTCGGGACAGTACGAGCAGTACTTC. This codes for CASSFDSGQYEQYF.

The chain's CDR3 is CASIPTGSGNYGYTF. The CDR3 region has the DNA TGTGCCAGCATCCCCACAGGGAGTGGCAACTATGGCTACACCTTC. The V gene is TRBV5-6, the J gene TRBJ1-2; D possibly corresponds to TRBD1 (6 bases). V shed 6 bases and J shed 2 bases, with 17 bases lying between them. This CDR3 contains 15 residues. Germline CDR1 SGHDT, CDR2 YYEEEE.

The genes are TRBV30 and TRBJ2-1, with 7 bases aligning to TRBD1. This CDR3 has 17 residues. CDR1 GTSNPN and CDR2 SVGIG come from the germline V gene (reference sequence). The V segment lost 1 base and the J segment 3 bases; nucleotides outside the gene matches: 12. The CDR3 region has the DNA TGTGCCTGGAGTGGTCAGGCGACAGGGAAGTTCTACAATGAGCAGTTCTTC. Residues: CAWSGQATGKFYNEQFF.

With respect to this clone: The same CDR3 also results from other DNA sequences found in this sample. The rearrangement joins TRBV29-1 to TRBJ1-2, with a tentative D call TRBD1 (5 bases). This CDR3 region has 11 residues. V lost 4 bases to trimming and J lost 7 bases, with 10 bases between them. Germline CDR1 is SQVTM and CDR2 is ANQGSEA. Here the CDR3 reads CSVAQGSGYTF. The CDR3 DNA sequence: TGCAGCGTTGCGCAGGGTAGTGGCTACACCTTC.

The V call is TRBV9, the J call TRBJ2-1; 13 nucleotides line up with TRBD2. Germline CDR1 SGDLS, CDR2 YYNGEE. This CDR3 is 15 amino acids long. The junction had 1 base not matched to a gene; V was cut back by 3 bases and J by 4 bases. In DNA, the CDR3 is TGTGCCAGCAGCGCGGGACTAGCGGGGTACAATGAGCAGTTCTTC. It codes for CASSAGLAGYNEQFF.

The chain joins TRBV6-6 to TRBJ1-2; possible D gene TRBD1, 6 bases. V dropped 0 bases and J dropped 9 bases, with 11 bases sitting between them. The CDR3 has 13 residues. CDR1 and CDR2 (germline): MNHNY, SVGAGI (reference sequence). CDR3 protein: CASSYSIGDSYTF. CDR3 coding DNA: TGTGCCAGCAGTTACTCGATCGGGGACAGCTACACCTTC.

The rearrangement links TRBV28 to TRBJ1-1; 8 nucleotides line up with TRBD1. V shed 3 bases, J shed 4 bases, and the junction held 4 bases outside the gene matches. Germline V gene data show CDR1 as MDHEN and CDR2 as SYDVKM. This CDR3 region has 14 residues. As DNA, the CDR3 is TGTGCCAGCAGTTTCCACAGGGGGAGCACTGAAGCTTTCTTT. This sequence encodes CASSFHRGSTEAFF.

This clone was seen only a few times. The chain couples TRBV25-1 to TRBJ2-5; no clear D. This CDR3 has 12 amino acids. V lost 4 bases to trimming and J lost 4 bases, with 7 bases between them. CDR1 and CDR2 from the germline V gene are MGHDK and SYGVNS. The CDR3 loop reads CASSGPLETQYF. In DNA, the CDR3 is TGTGCCAGCAGTGGGCCTCTAGAGACCCAGTACTTC.

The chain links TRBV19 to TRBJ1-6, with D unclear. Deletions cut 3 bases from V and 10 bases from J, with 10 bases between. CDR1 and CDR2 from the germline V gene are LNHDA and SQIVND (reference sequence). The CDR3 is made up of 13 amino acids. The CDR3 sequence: CASSISWSSPLHF. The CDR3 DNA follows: TGTGCCAGTAGTATTAGTTGGTCGTCACCCCTCCACTTT.

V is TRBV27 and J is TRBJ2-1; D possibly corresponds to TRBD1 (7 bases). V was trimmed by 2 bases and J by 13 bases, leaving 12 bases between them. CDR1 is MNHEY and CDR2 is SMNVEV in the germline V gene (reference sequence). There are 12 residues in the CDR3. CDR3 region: CASSLRGTDQFF. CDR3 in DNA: TGTGCCAGCAGTTTACGGGGGACAGACCAGTTCTTC.

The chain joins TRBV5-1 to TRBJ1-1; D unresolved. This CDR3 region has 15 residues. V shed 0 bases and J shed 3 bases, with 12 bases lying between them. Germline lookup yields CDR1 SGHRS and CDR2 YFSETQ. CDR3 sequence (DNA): TGCGCCAGCAGCTTGGCCCCCCATTCGGACACTGAAGCTTTCTTT. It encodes CASSLAPHSDTEAFF.

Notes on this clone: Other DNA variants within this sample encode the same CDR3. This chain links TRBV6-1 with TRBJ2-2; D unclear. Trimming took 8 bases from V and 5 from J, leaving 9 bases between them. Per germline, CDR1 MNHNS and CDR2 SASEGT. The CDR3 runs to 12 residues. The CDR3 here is CASRQGTGELFF. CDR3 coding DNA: TGTGCCAGCCGCCAAGGGACCGGGGAGCTGTTTTTT.

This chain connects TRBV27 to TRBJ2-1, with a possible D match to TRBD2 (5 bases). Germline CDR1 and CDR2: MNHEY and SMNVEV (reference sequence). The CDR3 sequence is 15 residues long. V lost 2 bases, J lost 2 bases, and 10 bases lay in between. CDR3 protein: CASSLGMRAYNEQFF. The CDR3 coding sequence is TGTGCCAGCAGTTTAGGTATGAGGGCCTACAATGAGCAGTTCTTC.

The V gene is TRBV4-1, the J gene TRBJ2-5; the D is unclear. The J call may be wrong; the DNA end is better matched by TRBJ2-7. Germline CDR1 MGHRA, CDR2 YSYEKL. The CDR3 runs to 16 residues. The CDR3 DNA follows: TGCGCCAGCAGCCATAGTCCTCCCGGGCCATCCTACGAGCAGTACTTC. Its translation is CASSHSPPGPSYEQYF.

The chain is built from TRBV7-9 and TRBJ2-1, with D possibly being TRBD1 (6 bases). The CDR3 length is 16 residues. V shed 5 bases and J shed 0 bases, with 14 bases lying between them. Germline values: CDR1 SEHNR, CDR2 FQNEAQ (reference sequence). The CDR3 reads CASSGKDSPSYNEQFF. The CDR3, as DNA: TGTGCCAGCAGCGGGAAGGACAGCCCCTCCTACAATGAGCAGTTCTTC.

The CDR3 sequence is CASSYWQGDSPLHF. The DNA for the CDR3 is TGTGCCAGCAGTTACTGGCAAGGTGATTCACCCCTCCACTTT. V and J are TRBV6-5 and TRBJ1-6, with no clear D. V gave up 1 base and J gave up 8 bases, with 9 bases separating them. This CDR3 region has 14 residues. The germline CDR1 and CDR2 sequences are MNHEY and SVGAGI.

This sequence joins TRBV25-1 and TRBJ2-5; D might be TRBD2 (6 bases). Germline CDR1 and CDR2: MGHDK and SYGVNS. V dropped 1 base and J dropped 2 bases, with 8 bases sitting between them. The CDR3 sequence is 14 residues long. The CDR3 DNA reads TGTGCCAGCAGTGAATCCAGCGGGCAAGAGACCCAGTACTTC. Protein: CASSESSGQETQYF.

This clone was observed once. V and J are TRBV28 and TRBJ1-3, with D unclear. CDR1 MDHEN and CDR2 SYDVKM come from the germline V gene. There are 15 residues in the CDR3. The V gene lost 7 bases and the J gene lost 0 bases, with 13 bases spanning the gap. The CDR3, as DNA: TGTGCCAGCACACCGAATCACCTCTCTGGAAACACCATATATTTT. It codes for CASTPNHLSGNTIYF. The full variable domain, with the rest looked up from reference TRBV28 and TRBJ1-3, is DVKVTQSSRYLVKRTGEKVFLECVQDMDHENMFWYRQDPGLGLRLIYFSYDVKMKEKGDIPEGYSVSREKKERFSLILESASTNQTSMYLCASTPNHLSGNTIYFGEGSWLTVV.